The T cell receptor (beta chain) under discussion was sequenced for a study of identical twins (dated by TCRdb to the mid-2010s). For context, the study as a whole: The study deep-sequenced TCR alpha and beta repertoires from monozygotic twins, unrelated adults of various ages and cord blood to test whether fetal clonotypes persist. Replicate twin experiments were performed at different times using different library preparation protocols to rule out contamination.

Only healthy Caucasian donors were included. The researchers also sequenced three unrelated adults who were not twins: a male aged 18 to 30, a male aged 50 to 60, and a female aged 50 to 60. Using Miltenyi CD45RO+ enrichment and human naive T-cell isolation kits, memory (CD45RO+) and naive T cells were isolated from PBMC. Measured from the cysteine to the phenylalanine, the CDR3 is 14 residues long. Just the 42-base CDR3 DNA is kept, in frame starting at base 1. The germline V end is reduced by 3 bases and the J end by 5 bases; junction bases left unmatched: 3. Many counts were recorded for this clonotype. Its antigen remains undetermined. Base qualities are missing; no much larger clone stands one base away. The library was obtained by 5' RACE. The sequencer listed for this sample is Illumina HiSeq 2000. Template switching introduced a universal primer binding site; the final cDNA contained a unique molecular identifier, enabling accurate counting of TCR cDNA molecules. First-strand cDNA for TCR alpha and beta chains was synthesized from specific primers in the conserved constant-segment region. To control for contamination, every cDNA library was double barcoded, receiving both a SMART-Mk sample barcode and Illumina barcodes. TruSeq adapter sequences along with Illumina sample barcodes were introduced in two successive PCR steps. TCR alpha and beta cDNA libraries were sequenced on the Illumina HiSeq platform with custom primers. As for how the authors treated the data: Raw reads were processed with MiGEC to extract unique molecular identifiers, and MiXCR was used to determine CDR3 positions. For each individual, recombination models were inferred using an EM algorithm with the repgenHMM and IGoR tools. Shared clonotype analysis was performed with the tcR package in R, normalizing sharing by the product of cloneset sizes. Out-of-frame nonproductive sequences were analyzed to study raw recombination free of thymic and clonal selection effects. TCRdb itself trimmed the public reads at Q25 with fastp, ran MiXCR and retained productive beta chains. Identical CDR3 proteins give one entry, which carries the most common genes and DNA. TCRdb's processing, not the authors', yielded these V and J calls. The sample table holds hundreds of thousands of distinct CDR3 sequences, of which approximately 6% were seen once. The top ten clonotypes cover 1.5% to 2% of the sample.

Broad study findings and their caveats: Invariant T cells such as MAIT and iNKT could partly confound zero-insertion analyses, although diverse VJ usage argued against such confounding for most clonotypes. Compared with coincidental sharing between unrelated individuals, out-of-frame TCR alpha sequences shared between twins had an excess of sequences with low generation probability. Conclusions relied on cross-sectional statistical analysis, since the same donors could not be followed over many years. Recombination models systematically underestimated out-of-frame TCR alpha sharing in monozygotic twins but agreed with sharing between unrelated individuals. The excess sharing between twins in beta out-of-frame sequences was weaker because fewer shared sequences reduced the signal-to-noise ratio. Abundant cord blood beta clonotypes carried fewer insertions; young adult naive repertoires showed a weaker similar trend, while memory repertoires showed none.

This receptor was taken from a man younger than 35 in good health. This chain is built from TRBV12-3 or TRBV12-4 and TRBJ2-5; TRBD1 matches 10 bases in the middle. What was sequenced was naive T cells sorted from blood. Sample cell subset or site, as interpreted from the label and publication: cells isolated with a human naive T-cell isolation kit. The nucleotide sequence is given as TGTGCCAGCAGTTTGAGGGGACAGGGGGAGACCCAGTACTTC. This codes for CASSLRGQGETQYF.